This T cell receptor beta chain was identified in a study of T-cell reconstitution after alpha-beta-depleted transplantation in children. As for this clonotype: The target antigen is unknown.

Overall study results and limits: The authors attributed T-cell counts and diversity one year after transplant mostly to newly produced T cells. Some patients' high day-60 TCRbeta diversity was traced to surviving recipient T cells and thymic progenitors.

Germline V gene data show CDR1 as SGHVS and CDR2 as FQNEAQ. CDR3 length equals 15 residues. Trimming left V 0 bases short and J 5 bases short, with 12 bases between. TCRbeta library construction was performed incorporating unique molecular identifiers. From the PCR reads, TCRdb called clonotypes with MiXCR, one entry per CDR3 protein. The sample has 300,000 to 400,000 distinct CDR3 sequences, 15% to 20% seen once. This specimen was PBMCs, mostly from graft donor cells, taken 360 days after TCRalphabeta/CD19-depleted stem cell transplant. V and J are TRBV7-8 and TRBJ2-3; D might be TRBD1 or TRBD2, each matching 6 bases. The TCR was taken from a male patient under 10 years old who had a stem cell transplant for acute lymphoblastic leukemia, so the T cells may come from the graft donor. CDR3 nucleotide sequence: TGTGCCAGCAGCTTAGCAAGAGGGGGGAGAGATACGCAGTATTTT. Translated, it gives CASSLARGGRDTQYF.